The 27 T cell receptor beta chains below were found in one sample sequenced in a study of shared clonotypes between healthy human individuals. TCRdb's copy holds only in-frame clones and misses some; the assay was immunoSEQ multiplex PCR. The top ten clones hold about 0.52% of a sample with approximately 1.1 million clones, approximately 80% of them seen once. Source material: memory CD4+ T cells from PBMCs. As to subset: CD45RA-negative fraction. The receptors were gathered from a young man in good health. Some clones in this sample may be carry-over from other donors' samples.

The rearrangement links TRBV23-1 to TRBJ2-7, with D possibly being TRBD1 or TRBD2 (5 bases each). Being an ORF, TRBV23-1 has a function that is uncertain. CDR3 length equals 13 residues. Trimming removed 3 bases at V and 4 bases at J, with 10 bases between. CDR3 in amino acids: CASSQDWGYEQYF. The DNA of the CDR3 is TGCGCCAGCAGTCAGGATTGGGGGTACGAGCAGTACTTC.

This chain uses TRBV7-2 with TRBJ2-1, with TRBD2 matching 11 bases. CDR1 is SGHTA, CDR2 FQGNSA, per germline. Germline trimming cut 6 bases from V and 10 bases from J; bases unmatched to any gene: 8. The CDR3 has 14 amino acids. CDR3 amino acids: CASRTGLAASEQFF. CDR3 DNA: TGTGCCAGCAGGACGGGACTAGCGGCTTCGGAGCAGTTCTTC.

In DNA, the CDR3 is TGTGCCACAGGGTCGGCAGCCGGAAATCAGCCCCAGCATTTT. Encoded protein: CATGSAAGNQPQHF. The rearrangement links TRBV15 to TRBJ1-5; D call uncertain. The CDR3 spans 14 residues. Trimming removed 9 bases at V and 4 bases at J, with 16 bases between. Looked up from germline, CDR1 is LNHNV and CDR2 is YYDKDF (reference sequence).

This clone has only one observation. CDR3 in DNA: TGTGCCAGCAGCTTAGGCAGAACCTACGAGCAGTACTTC. Its translation: CASSLGRTYEQYF. The rearrangement uses TRBV7-2 and TRBJ2-7; no definite D call. The CDR3 covers 13 residues. The germline V gene has CDR1 SGHTA and CDR2 FQGNSA. V lost 1 base, J lost 2 bases, and 6 bases lay in between.

CDR3 DNA sequence: TGTGCCAGTAGTAAGGGGGACTATCGGTGGGGTACGCAGTATTTT. The encoded protein is CASSKGDYRWGTQYF. V gene TRBV19 combines with J gene TRBJ2-3, with a weak D call TRBD2 (7 bases). The germline CDR1 and CDR2 sequences are LNHDA and SQIVND (reference sequence). CDR3 length: 15 amino acids. Trimming cost V 4 bases and J 8 bases, with 19 bases left between them.

Regarding this clone: Other DNA sequences in the sample encode the same CDR3. This chain joins TRBV4-1 and TRBJ2-5; TRBD2 matches at 9 bases. Unmatched junction bases numbered 7, after V lost 1 base and J lost 4 bases. Germline CDR1 MGHRA, CDR2 YSYEKL. CDR3 length: 16 amino acids. The CDR3 protein is CASSQGDSGRGETQYF. CDR3 sequence (DNA): TGCGCCAGCAGCCAAGGTGATAGCGGGAGAGGAGAGACCCAGTACTTC.

This clone was observed a single time. The chain's CDR3 is CASSNTGTDTQYF. CDR3 bases: TGTGCCAGTAGTAACACAGGTACAGATACGCAGTATTTT. The chain couples TRBV19 to TRBJ2-3; maybe TRBD1 (5 bases). The CDR3 has 13 amino acids. Germline CDR1 and CDR2: LNHDA and SQIVND (reference sequence). The V gene lost 4 bases and the J gene lost 3 bases, with 8 bases spanning the gap.

The chain joins TRBV7-3 to TRBJ2-1; 7 bases line up with TRBD2. Germline-derived CDR1 and CDR2 are SGHTA and FQGTGA. CDR3 length: 15 residues. V lost 5 bases, J lost 7 bases, and 11 bases stayed unmatched. The CDR3, as DNA: TGTGCCAGCAGCCCCAGACTAGCCCCAGCTAATGAGCAGTTCTTC. It yields the protein CASSPRLAPANEQFF.

The chain couples TRBV11-1 to TRBJ1-2, with 9 bases aligning to TRBD1. Germline CDR1 is SGHAT and CDR2 is FQDESV (reference sequence). Losses at the gene ends were 4 bases for V and 4 bases for J; bases not matched to a gene: 7. CDR3 length: 15 residues. This CDR3 reads CASSYGLGQGYGYTF. In DNA form, the CDR3 reads TGTGCCAGCAGCTACGGCCTGGGACAGGGCTATGGCTACACCTTC.

Only a few counts were recorded for this clone. Additional DNA sequences in this sample encode the identical CDR3. V usage is TRBV20-1 and J usage is TRBJ2-5, with unresolved D. CDR1 is DFQATT, CDR2 SNEGSKA, per germline (reference sequence). This CDR3 region has 11 residues. The V end was cut by 3 bases, the J end by 2 bases, with 4 bases between. Written as DNA, the CDR3 is TGCAGTGCTAGGAGGCAAGAGACCCAGTACTTC. Its translation: CSARRQETQYF.

V gene TRBV5-1 combines with J gene TRBJ2-3; D is unclear. CDR1 and CDR2 (germline): SGHRS, YFSETQ. V gave up 4 bases and J gave up 6 bases, with 18 bases separating them. The CDR3 spans 15 residues. CDR3 protein: CASSPRGNLLDTQYF. CDR3 in DNA: TGCGCCAGCAGCCCTCGAGGTAACTTACTGGATACGCAGTATTTT.

The chain carries TRBV5-1 and TRBJ2-5; 8 positions match TRBD1. V dropped 4 bases and J dropped 4; count of bases not matched to a gene: 9. The CDR3 sequence is 15 residues long. Looked up from germline, CDR1 is SGHRS and CDR2 is YFSETQ. In nucleotides, the CDR3 is TGCGCCAGCAGCACGAACAGGGGGTTTGGAGAGACCCAGTACTTC. Protein product: CASSTNRGFGETQYF.

The chain employs TRBV21-1 and TRBJ1-5; the table names TRBD1, a call not compared with the DNA. TRBV21-1 is a pseudogene locus. This CDR3 spans 15 amino acids. The CDR3: CASSDFGHANQPQHF. The DNA for the CDR3 is TGTGCCAGCAGCGACTTCGGACACGCTAATCAGCCCCAGCATTTT.

V and J are TRBV19 and TRBJ2-3; 9 nucleotides align to TRBD2. V dropped 4 bases and J dropped 2; count of bases not matched to a gene: 7. The CDR3 extends over 16 amino acids. Germline V gene data show CDR1 as LNHDA and CDR2 as SQIVND (reference sequence). CDR3 region: CASSTLAGPNTDTQYF. CDR3 nucleotide sequence: TGTGCCAGTAGTACCCTAGCGGGGCCGAACACAGATACGCAGTATTTT.

The chain uses TRBV28 and TRBJ2-7, with D possibly being TRBD2 (6 bases). The germline CDR1 and CDR2 sequences are MDHEN and SYDVKM. V shed 2 bases and J shed 6 bases, with 8 bases lying between them. The length of the CDR3 is 12 residues. The CDR3 protein is CASSLGGLEQYF. In DNA form, the CDR3 reads TGTGCCAGCAGTTTAGGAGGGCTCGAGCAGTACTTC.

This chain connects TRBV4-2 to TRBJ2-7; no clear D. With 4 bases removed from V and 4 bases from J, the gap between germline ends came to 14 bases. CDR3 length: 14 residues. CDR1 and CDR2 from the germline V gene are LGHNA and YNFKEQ. For the CDR3, the DNA is TGTGCCAGCAGCCGATCCGGGCCCCCTTACGAGCAGTACTTC. It codes for CASSRSGPPYEQYF.

This clone was recorded at least ten times. V is TRBV30 and J is TRBJ1-5; tentatively, D is TRBD1 (5 bases). V lost 1 base and J 4 bases, leaving 14 bases between the germline ends. The CDR3 has 15 amino acids. Germline CDR1 and CDR2: GTSNPN and SVGIG (reference sequence). The CDR3 region is CAWSAGFGGNQPQHF. CDR3 nucleotides: TGTGCCTGGAGTGCTGGGTTCGGGGGTAATCAGCCCCAGCATTTT.

V gene TRBV4-2 combines with J gene TRBJ2-5, with TRBD2 matching 11 bases. The V gene end was trimmed by 4 bases and the J gene end by 13 bases; junction bases not matched to a gene: 17. Germline assignment: CDR1 LGHNA and CDR2 YNFKEQ. The CDR3 sequence is 16 residues long. CDR3 residues: CASSRDALAGADASYF. The CDR3 nucleotides read TGTGCCAGCAGCCGCGATGCACTAGCGGGGGCCGATGCCTCGTACTTC.

As DNA, the CDR3 is TGTGCCATCGGAAGCCGGGAACAGCCCCAGCATTTT. Protein product: CAIGSREQPQHF. The V gene is TRBV28, the J gene TRBJ1-5, with no clear D. Germline values: CDR1 MDHEN, CDR2 SYDVKM. The CDR3 is 12 amino acids. Trimming pared 10 bases from V and 7 bases from J, leaving 14 bases between.

The chain employs TRBV5-1 and TRBJ2-7, with TRBD1 matching 9 bases. The V gene's germline CDR1 is SGHRS and CDR2 YFSETQ. The CDR3 extends over 14 amino acids. Trimming cost V 4 bases and J 6 bases; bases outside gene matches: 8. Here the CDR3 DNA reads TGCGCCAGCAGCAACCGGGACAGGGTTGCCGAGCAGTACTTC. Residues: CASSNRDRVAEQYF. Full variable domain (missing parts from reference TRBV5-1 and TRBJ2-7): KAGVTQTPRYLIKTRGQQVTLSCSPISGHRSVSWYQQTPGQGLQFLFEYFSETQRNKGNFPGRFSGRQFSNSRSEMNVSTLELGDSALYLCASSNRDRVAEQYFGPGTRLTVT.

This clone was observed a single time. In DNA, the CDR3 is TGCGCCAGCAGTTTGAAGTGGCGGGACATTTACGAGCAGTACTTC. This translates into CASSLKWRDIYEQYF. This rearrangement joins TRBV4-1 to TRBJ2-7, with D perhaps being TRBD1 or TRBD2 (6 bases each). Germline CDR1 MGHRA, CDR2 YSYEKL. The CDR3 totals 15 residues. Trimming left V 6 bases short and J 4 bases short, with 19 bases between.

The chain combines TRBV28 with TRBJ2-1, with TRBD2 matching 10 bases. The CDR3 has 16 amino acids. Trimming took 5 bases from V and 2 from J; bases not matched to a gene: 6. Looked up from germline, CDR1 is MDHEN and CDR2 is SYDVKM. The CDR3 region is CASSRASGGTYNEQFF. CDR3 DNA sequence: TGTGCCAGCAGTCGTGCTAGCGGGGGTACCTACAATGAGCAGTTCTTC.

This chain links TRBV6-5 with TRBJ2-7, with a possible D match to TRBD1 (6 bases). V lost 2 bases and J 3 bases, leaving 14 bases between the germline ends. Germline CDR1 is MNHEY and CDR2 is SVGAGI. CDR3 size: 15 residues. CDR3 in amino acids: CASSYTLGRGYEQYF. In nucleotides, the CDR3 is TGTGCCAGCAGTTACACCTTAGGCAGGGGCTACGAGCAGTACTTC.

The chain couples TRBV5-4 to TRBJ2-3; TRBD2 matches 10 bases. J lost 3 bases, V lost 4 bases, and 5 bases had no gene match. The CDR3 contains 15 residues. Germline V gene data show CDR1 as SGHNT and CDR2 as YYREEE (reference sequence). The CDR3 bases are TGTGCCAGCAGCAACCTAGCGGGAGAGACAGATACGCAGTATTTT. Its translation: CASSNLAGETDTQYF.

The J gene is TRBJ1-1, the V gene TRBV18; D is undetermined. Germline V gene sequence: CDR1 KGHSH, CDR2 LQKENI. V was trimmed by 4 bases and J by 5 bases, leaving 17 bases between them. The CDR3 length is 15 residues. The CDR3 DNA follows: TGTGCCAGCTCACTAGGACGGGATAGTTGGACTGAAGCTTTCTTT. Amino acid sequence: CASSLGRDSWTEAFF. The full variable domain, rest sourced from reference TRBV18 and TRBJ1-1, is NAGVMQNPRHLVRRRGQEARLRCSPMKGHSHVYWYRQLPEEGLKFMVYLQKENIIDESGMPKERFSAEFPKEGPSILRIQQVVRGDSAAYFCASSLGRDSWTEAFFGQGTRLTVV.

CDR3 nucleotide sequence: TGCAGCGTTGCCGTGGGACTAGCGGCACTCGAGCAGTACTTC. Its protein is CSVAVGLAALEQYF. This sequence joins TRBV29-1 and TRBJ2-7, with 11 bases aligning to TRBD2. Losses at the gene ends were 4 bases for V and 6 bases for J; bases not matched to a gene: 8. The CDR3 loop spans 14 amino acids. The V gene's germline CDR1 is SQVTM and CDR2 ANQGSEA.

The chain has TRBV7-3 and TRBJ2-2, with 9 bases identical to TRBD1. Germline V gives CDR1 SGHTA, CDR2 FQGTGA. The ends lost 8 bases at V and 0 bases at J; junction bases unmatched: 19. This CDR3 has 20 residues. The CDR3 is CASPVGTGTQRGTNTGELFF. CDR3 nucleotide sequence: TGTGCCAGCCCGGTGGGGACAGGGACTCAGCGGGGCACGAACACCGGGGAGCTGTTTTTT.